What follows describes a single TCR beta chain. This entry comes from a study of long-term antiretroviral therapy in people with HIV. Trimming pared 7 bases from V and 14 bases from J, leaving 17 bases between. Germline CDR1 reads SNHLY; CDR2 reads FYNNEI. CDR3 length: 11 residues. Run at survey level, the immunoSEQ assay was version v3.0. Clones were sequenced by immunoSEQ multiplex PCR, and TCRdb holds only the in-frame ones, with some missing. This table holds around 25,000 clones, roughly 88% found once. Donors each had at least one pre-ART PBMC sample and at least two post-ART ones. The sample consisted of unsorted PBMCs, taken about 4.5 years after starting antiretroviral therapy. This clonotype originated in a man aged 25 to 40 with HIV. This sequence joins TRBV2 and TRBJ1-2; possibly TRBD1 for D (5 bases). The CDR3 spells CASTRQPLETF. The CDR3 coding sequence is TGTGCCAGCACTCGACAGCCCCTCGAGACCTTC. Drawing the rest from reference TRBV2 and TRBJ1-2, the complete variable domain is EPEVTQTPSHQVTQMGQEVILRCVPISNHLYFYWYRQILGQKVEFLVSFYNNEISEKSEIFDDQFSVERPDGSNFTLKIRSTKLEDSAMYFCASTRQPLETFGSGTRLTVV.